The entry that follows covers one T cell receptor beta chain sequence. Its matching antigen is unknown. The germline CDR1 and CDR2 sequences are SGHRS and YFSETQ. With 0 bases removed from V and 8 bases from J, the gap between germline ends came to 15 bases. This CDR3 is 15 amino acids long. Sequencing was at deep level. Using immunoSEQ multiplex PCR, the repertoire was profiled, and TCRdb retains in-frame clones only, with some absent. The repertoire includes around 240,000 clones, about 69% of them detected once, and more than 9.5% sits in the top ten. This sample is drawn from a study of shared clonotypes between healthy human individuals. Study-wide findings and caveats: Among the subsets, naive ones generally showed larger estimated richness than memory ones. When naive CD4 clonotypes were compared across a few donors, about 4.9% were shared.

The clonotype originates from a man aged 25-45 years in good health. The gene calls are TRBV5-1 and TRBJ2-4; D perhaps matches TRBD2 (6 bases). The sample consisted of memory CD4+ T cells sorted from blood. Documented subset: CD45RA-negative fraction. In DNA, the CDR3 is TGCGCCAGCAGCTTGGGTTCCGGGAGTAGGGACATTCAGTACTTC. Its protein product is CASSLGSGSRDIQYF. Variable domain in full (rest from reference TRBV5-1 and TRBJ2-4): KAGVTQTPRYLIKTRGQQVTLSCSPISGHRSVSWYQQTPGQGLQFLFEYFSETQRNKGNFPGRFSGRQFSNSRSEMNVSTLELGDSALYLCASSLGSGSRDIQYFGAGTRLSVL.